This T cell receptor (beta chain) emerged from a study of T cell clones after liver transplantation. Study in general: A pre-transplant mixed lymphocyte reaction with TCRbeta sequencing defined graft-donor-reactive clones followed in post-transplant blood. Apart from a few HCV-positive recipients, transplants were for non-autoimmune, non-viral reasons. Timepoints were pre-transplant, pre-withdrawal, and after withdrawal was completed or failed. Study-wide findings and caveats: Small, mixed patient groups and varying post-transplant times limit these conclusions.

Germline-derived CDR1 and CDR2 are LNHDA and SQIVND (reference sequence). V shed 5 bases and J 5 bases; nucleotides not matched to a gene: 6. The CDR3 totals 14 residues. Only in-frame clones appear in the TCRdb table, and some are missing; sequencing was by immunoSEQ multiplex PCR. This sample has fewer than 65,000 clones, with 60% to 80% found just once. As concerns this clone: Its cognate antigen is unknown.

The TCR was taken from a human patient who received a liver transplant. Some T cells may have come from the graft donor. The rearrangement joins TRBV19 to TRBJ1-2; 9 bases line up with TRBD1. Sequenced material: CD4+ T cells from blood, taken at the 22-month timepoint. CDR3 protein: CASSATGGLYGYTF. CDR3 nucleotide sequence: TGTGCCAGTAGTGCGACAGGGGGTCTTTATGGCTACACCTTC.